This T cell receptor (beta chain) was recorded in a study of CD8 T cells in ankylosing spondylitis. Findings and caveats of the study: Disease-linked clones were CD8+ and relatively rare in peripheral blood. Reports say disease-linked clones showed up significantly more in matched ankylosing spondylitis synovial fluid. Earlier work had already found some motif variants in reactive arthritis synovial fluid and blood.

V lost 5 bases, J lost 8 bases, and 21 bases lay in between. The CDR3 sequence is 15 residues long. About this clonotype: The antigen is undetermined. One base away lies a much larger clone, so this may be a sequencing read error.

TCR beta libraries were made by quantitative 5'-RACE with molecular barcodes. TCRdb reprocessed the 5' RACE reads with MiXCR, giving one entry per CDR3 protein. The sample lists about 250,000 distinct CDR3 sequences, approximately 8% occurring once. The rearrangement uses TRBV12-3 or TRBV12-4 and TRBJ1-2; D ambiguous. This TCR was sampled from a female donor with ankylosing spondylitis or in good health (not recorded which). The specimen sequenced was blood, either unsorted or a sorted T cell fraction (not recorded which). CDR3 residues: CASSPMVGAPEGYTF. The CDR3 DNA follows: TGTGCCAGCAGTCCCATGGTGGGCGCCCCTGAAGGCTACACCTTC.